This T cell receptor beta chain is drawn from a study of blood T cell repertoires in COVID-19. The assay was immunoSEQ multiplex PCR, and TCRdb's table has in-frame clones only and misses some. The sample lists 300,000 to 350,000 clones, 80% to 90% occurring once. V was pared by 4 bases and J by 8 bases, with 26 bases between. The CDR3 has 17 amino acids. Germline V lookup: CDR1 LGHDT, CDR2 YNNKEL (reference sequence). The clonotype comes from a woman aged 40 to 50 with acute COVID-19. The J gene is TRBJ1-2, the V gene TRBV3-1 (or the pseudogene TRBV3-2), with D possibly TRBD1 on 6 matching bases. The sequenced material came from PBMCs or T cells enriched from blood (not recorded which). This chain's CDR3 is CASSLEGTRLTSGGYTF. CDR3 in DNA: TGTGCCAGCAGCCTCGAAGGGACACGGTTGACTTCTGGAGGCTACACCTTC.